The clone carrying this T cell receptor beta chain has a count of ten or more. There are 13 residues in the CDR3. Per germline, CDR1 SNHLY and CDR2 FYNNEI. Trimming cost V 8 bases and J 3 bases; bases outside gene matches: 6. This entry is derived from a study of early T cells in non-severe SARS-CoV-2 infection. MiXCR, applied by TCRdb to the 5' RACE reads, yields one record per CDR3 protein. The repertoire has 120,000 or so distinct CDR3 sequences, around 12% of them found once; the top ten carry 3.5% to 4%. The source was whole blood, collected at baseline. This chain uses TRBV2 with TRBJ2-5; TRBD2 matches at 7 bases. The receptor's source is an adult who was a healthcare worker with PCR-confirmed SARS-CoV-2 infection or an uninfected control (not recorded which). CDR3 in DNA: TGTGCCAGCCGGGACTATTATAAAGAGACCCAGTACTTC. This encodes CASRDYYKETQYF.